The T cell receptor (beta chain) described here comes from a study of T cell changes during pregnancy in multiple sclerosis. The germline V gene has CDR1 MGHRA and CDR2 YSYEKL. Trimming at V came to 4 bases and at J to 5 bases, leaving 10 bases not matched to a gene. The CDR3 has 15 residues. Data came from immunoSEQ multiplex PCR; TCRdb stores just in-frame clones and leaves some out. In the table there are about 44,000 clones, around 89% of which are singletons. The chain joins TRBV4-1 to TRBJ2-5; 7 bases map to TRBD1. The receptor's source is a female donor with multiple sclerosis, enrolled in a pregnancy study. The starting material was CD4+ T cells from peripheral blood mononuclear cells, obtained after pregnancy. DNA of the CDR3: TGCGCCAGCAGCCCTTCAAGACAGGGACGTGAGACCCAGTACTTC. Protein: CASSPSRQGRETQYF.